This T cell receptor (beta chain) was captured by sequencing in a study of T cell clonotyping in hematopoietic cell transplantation. Notes on the study in general: At the given depth, recipient repertoires were over 95% de novo clonotypes. Pathologically expanded recipient clonotypes increased progressively from day 30 to day 180 as diversity fell.

Comment on this clone: Its antigen is currently unknown.

Time point meaning: recipient sample about 28 days before transplant, after cytoreduction. Recipients were bled about 28 days pretransplant and at posttransplant days 30, 100, 180. The CDR3 runs 13 residues. Germline V CDR1 and CDR2: SGHNT, YENEEA. Trimming removed 5 bases at V and 4 bases at J, with 11 bases between. Only in-frame clones appear in the TCRdb table, and some are missing; sequencing was by immunoSEQ multiplex PCR. The sample has around 45,000 clones, approximately 82% seen once; the top ten hold roughly 4.8%. Sequencing was performed on peripheral blood mononuclear cells, taken before stem cell transplant. The gene calls are TRBV11-3 and TRBJ1-2, with unresolved D. This TCR came from a man in his 60s with myelodysplastic syndrome. Some clones in this sample may be carry-over from other donors' samples. The CDR3 here is CASSGYRGYGYTF. CDR3 nucleotides: TGTGCCAGCAGCGGGTATAGAGGCTATGGCTACACCTTC.